This T cell receptor beta chain was sequenced in a study of blood T cell repertoires in COVID-19. In terms of age and location, participants ranged from about 18 to 95 years and lived in under 30 US areas. This clone was picked up a small number of times. Produced via immunoSEQ multiplex PCR; TCRdb's table is partial and in-frame only. This table holds about 400,000 clones, roughly 88% found once. The CDR3 consists of 16 residues. After removal of 7 bases from V and 7 bases from J, the junction contained 15 bases not matched to a gene. The germline gives CDR1 SNHLY, CDR2 FYNNEI. The chain recombines TRBV2 with TRBJ2-1; 8 nucleotides line up with TRBD1. The sequencing sample was made of PBMCs or T cells enriched from blood (not recorded which). This receptor was identified in a woman aged 40 to 50 with acute COVID-19. This CDR3 is CASMRAVGQGFNEQFF. The CDR3 DNA is TGTGCCAGCATGCGGGCCGTAGGACAGGGATTTAATGAGCAGTTCTTC.